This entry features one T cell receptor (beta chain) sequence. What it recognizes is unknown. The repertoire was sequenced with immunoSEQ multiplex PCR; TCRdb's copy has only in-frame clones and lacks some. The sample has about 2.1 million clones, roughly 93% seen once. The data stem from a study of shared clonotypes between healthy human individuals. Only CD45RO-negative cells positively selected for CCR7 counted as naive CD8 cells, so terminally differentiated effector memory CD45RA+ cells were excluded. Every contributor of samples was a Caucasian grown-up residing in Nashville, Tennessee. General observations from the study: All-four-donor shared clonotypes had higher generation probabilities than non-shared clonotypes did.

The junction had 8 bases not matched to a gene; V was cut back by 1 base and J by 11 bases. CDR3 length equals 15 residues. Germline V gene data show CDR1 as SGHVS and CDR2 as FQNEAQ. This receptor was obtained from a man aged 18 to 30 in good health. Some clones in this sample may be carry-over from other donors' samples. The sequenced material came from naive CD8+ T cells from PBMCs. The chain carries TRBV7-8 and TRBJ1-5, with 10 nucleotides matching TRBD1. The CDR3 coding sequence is TGTGCCAGCAGCTTAGATCCGGGACAGGGGAACGCCCAGCATTTT. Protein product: CASSLDPGQGNAQHF.